Detailed here is one T cell receptor (beta chain). The clone's antigen remains unknown. The record has no base qualities; no much larger clone is one base away. The germline V gene gives CDR1 as SGHRS and CDR2 as YFSETQ. The CDR3, cysteine through phenylalanine, is 14 amino acids long. Only the CDR3 portion is preserved as DNA: 42 bases, with reading frame beginning at the first base. V is reduced by 0 bases and J by 8 bases, leaving a spacing of 11 bases between them. These data originate in a study of T cells in Graves' hyperthyroidism and ophthalmopathy (dated by TCRdb to between 2019 and 2020). For context, the study as a whole: Peripheral blood was collected at initial diagnosis, before any treatment. The paper describes TCR Vbeta CDR3 sequencing of 140 or so peripheral blood samples, made up of roughly 45 ophthalmopathy patients, more than 70 hyperthyroidism patients and roughly 17 progressor patients. Once sampling was done, hyperthyroidism patients were given methimazole at a starting dose of 30 mg daily, whereas ophthalmopathy patients were given high-dose intravenous methylprednisolone. In roughly six Graves' hyperthyroidism patients, the study also compared T-cell repertoires from thyroid tissue with T-cell repertoires from blood. The 100 discovery patients were randomly split 7:3 into training and test sets. TCR V-J signatures able to tell the groups apart were searched for in a discovery cohort of more than 90 patients, of whom more than 40 had Graves' ophthalmopathy and about 60 had stable Graves' hyperthyroidism. Prospective prediction of ophthalmopathy was tested in an independent validation cohort of about 19 hyperthyroidism patients and 15 to 17 patients who later progressed to ophthalmopathy. The investigation overall reported the following: Sample size was not statistically predetermined, and investigators were not blinded to group allocation. Most expanded thyroid clonotypes (frequency above 0.001) were also detected in blood, suggesting blood repertoires may reflect thyroid immune responses. In cross-validation, a model built on a 13 V-J signature told ophthalmopathy apart from stable hyperthyroidism with approximately 90% sensitivity and around 81% specificity, and in testing the same model reached 80%/75%. In validation, the model predicted progression to ophthalmopathy a median of approximately 6.3 months before onset, with roughly 70% sensitivity and around 76% specificity.

Amplification of TCR beta CDR3 regions was carried out from RNA transcripts. The TCR CDR3 was subjected to a first round of RT-PCR using the HTBI primer set and the Qiagen OneStep RT-PCR kit. The libraries were constructed in a second round of multiplex PCR and then size-selected and purified. Sequencing of the libraries was done on an Illumina HiSeq2000 using paired-end 100 bp reads. The paper's data handling went like this. SOAPnuke was used to process the raw data, removing reads that contained adapters or uncalled bases, had a mean Phred below 15, or lacked an exact match to the constant primer or identifier. COPE v1.2.5 was used to merge high-quality paired reads, and clonotypes were defined as unique nucleotide sequences. MiTCR v1.1 was used to align clonotypes to the IMGT TRBV, TRBD and TRBJ reference segments. The analysis included only V-J combinations with a frequency above 0.0001, which together covered 99% to 99.2% of the repertoires. The TCS score was defined as the ratio of F50 (clonal expansion) to E x V (chaos), calculated using BLOSUM62-based TCRdist between CDR3 peptides within each V-J. Welch's t-statistics and random forest reduced some 510 V-J features to 13, which were used in a naive Bayes classifier (R e1071). Using fastp at Q25 and MiXCR, TCRdb reprocessed the public reads and kept productive beta chains. Identical CDR3 proteins give one entry, which carries the most common genes and DNA. The V and J calls were determined by TCRdb, not by the authors. Within this sample are about 720,000 distinct CDR3 sequences, with 16% of them counted one time only. The ten largest account for around 7.7% of the sample.

Stable Graves' hyperthyroidism was defined as no progression to ophthalmopathy during 18 months of follow-up. Hyperthyroidism patients were newly diagnosed, with disease duration under 2 months, and aged 18 to 65 years. Patients with uncontrolled infections, other autoimmune diseases, pregnancy or lactation were excluded. Diagnoses relied on clinical symptoms, serum thyroxine and TRAb, thyroid ultrasound and orbital computed tomography. PBMCs were isolated from roughly 10 ml of fresh peripheral blood by Ficoll-Paque density gradient centrifugation. Trizol reagent was used to extract total RNA, and RNA quality was then checked on an Agilent 2100 Bioanalyzer.

The rearrangement combines TRBV5-1 with TRBJ1-4; no confident D gene assignment can be made. Material: blood. The TCR was taken from a man aged 18 to 29 with Graves' hyperthyroidism. The sequenced DNA is TGCGCCAGCAGCTTGGGGGCACTGGGGGAAAAACTGTTTTTT. Its translation is CASSLGALGEKLFF. The CDR3, completed at both ends by the reference TRBV5-1 and TRBJ1-4 genes, gives the full variable domain KAGVTQTPRYLIKTRGQQVTLSCSPISGHRSVSWYQQTPGQGLQFLFEYFSETQRNKGNFPGRFSGRQFSNSRSEMNVSTLELGDSALYLCASSLGALGEKLFFGSGTQLSVL.